This TCR beta chain derives from a study of blood T cell repertoires in COVID-19. About the research overall: Samples taken during acute and convalescent COVID-19 were collected in the United States, Italy and Spain. PBMCs, B-cell-depleted T cells, or T cells were the source of the cDNA or gDNA that made up the material.

Germline V gene data show CDR1 as SGHNT and CDR2 as YYREEE (reference sequence). V shed 5 bases, J shed 5 bases, and the junction held 8 bases outside the gene matches. CDR3 length: 16 residues. Authors' methods: Scientists estimated how many nucleated cells there were by amplifying reference gene primers. Sequencing was performed with immunoSEQ multiplex PCR; in TCRdb, only in-frame clones are kept and a portion is missing. That table furnishes V, J and clone size, whereas the DNA furnished D and trimming. The sample has about 230,000 clones, 83% seen once. The V and J genes are TRBV5-4 and TRBJ2-5; 14 bases map to TRBD2. The receptor was isolated from a woman aged 50 to 60 with acute or convalescent COVID-19. The sequenced material came from peripheral blood. CDR3 DNA sequence: TGTGCCAGCAGTCGGACTAGCGGGGGGTTCCTGGAGACCCAGTACTTC. Protein: CASSRTSGGFLETQYF.